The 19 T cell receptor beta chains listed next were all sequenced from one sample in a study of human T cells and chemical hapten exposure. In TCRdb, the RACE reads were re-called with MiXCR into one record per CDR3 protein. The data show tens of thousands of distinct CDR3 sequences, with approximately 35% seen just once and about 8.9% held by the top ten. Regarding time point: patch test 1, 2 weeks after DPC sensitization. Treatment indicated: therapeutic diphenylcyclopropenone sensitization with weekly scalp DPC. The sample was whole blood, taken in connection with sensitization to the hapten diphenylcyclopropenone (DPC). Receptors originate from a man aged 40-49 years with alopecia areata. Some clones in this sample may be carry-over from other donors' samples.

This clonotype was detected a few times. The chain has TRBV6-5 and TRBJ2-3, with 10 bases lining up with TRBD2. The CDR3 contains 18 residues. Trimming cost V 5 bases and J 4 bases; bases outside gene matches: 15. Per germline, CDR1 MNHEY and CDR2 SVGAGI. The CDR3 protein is CASSASGASGSRADTQYF. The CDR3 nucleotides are TGTGCCAGCAGTGCCTCTGGGGCTAGCGGGAGCAGAGCAGATACGCAGTATTTT.

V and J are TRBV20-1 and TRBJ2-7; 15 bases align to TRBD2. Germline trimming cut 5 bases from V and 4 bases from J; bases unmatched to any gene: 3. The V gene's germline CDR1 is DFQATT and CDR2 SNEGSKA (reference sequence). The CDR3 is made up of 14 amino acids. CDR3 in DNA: TGCAGTGCTGGACTAGCGGGAGGGAAATACGAGCAGTACTTC. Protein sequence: CSAGLAGGKYEQYF.

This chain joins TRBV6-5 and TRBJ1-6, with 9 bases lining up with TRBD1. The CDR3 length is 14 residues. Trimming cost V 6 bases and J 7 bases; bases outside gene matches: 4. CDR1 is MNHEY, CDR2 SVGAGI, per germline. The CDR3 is CASSPDRGNSPLHF. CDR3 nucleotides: TGTGCCAGCAGCCCCGACAGGGGGAATTCACCCCTCCACTTT.

The CDR3, as DNA: TGTGCCAGCAGCTTACAGGGGTCCTATAATTCACCCCTCCACTTT. As protein: CASSLQGSYNSPLHF. The rearrangement joins TRBV7-3 to TRBJ1-6; weak D call: TRBD1 (6 bases). This CDR3 spans 15 amino acids. Germline V gives CDR1 SGHTA, CDR2 FQGTGA. V was clipped by 2 bases and J by 1 base, with 6 bases between them.

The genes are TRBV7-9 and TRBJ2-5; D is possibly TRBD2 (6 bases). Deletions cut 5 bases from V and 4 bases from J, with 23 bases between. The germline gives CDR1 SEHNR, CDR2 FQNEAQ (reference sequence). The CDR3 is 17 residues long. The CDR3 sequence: CASSPTRYGGVRETQYF. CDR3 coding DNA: TGTGCCAGCAGCCCGACCCGTTACGGCGGGGTTCGAGAGACCCAGTACTTC.

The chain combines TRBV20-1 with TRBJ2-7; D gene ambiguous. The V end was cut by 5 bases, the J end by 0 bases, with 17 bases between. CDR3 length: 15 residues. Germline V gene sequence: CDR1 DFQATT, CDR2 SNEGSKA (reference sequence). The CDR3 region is CSAYGRLNRSYEQYF. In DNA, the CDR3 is TGCAGTGCTTATGGACGACTGAACCGCTCCTACGAGCAGTACTTC.

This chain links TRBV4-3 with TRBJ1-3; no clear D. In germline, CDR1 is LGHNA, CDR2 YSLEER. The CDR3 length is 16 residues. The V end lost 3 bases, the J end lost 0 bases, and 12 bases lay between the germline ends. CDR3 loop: CASSQGAASSGNTIYF. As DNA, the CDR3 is TGCGCCAGCAGCCAGGGAGCAGCGAGCTCTGGAAACACCATATATTTT.

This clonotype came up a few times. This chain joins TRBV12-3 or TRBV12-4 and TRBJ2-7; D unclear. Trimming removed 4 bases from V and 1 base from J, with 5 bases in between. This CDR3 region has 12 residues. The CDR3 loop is CASSSRSYEQYF. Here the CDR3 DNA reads TGTGCCAGCAGTTCCAGGTCCTACGAGCAGTACTTC.

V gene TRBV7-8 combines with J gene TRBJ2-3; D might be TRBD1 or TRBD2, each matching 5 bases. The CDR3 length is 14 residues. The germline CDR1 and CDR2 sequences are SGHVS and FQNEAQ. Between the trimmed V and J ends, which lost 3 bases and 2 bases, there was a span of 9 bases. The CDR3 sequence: CASSFEGPTDTQYF. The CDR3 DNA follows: TGTGCCAGCAGCTTCGAGGGGCCCACAGATACGCAGTATTTT. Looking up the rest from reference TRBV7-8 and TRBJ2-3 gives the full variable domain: GAGVSQSPRYKVAKRGQDVALRCDPISGHVSLFWYQQALGQGPEFLTYFQNEAQLDKSGLPSDRFFAERPEGSVSTLKIQRTQQEDSAVYLCASSFEGPTDTQYFGPGTRLTVL.

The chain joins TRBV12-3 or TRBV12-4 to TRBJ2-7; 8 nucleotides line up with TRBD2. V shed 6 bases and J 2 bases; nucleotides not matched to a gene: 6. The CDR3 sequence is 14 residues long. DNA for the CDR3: TGTGCCAGCAGGCCCGGGACTAGACCCTACGAGCAGTACTTC. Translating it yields CASRPGTRPYEQYF.

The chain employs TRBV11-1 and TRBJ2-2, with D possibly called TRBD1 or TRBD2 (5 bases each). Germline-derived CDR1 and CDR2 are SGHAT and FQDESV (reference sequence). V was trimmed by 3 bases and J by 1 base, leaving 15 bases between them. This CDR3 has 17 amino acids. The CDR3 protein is CASSFLLGGLNTGELFF. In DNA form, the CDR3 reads TGTGCCAGCAGCTTCTTACTTGGGGGTTTGAACACCGGGGAGCTGTTTTTT.

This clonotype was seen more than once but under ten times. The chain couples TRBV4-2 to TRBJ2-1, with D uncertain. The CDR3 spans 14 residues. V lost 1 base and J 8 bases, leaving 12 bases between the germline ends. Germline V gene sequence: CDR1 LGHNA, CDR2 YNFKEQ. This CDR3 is CASSQVPGDDEQFF. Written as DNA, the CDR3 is TGTGCCAGCAGCCAAGTCCCCGGTGACGATGAGCAGTTCTTC.

The CDR3 bases are TGCAGTGCTAGCACCCCAACAGGTACGGGGCAGTACTTC. Its translation is CSASTPTGTGQYF. The chain employs TRBV20-1 and TRBJ2-7; a possible D gene is TRBD1 (5 bases). CDR3 length equals 13 residues. Looked up from germline, CDR1 is DFQATT and CDR2 is SNEGSKA (reference sequence). V was trimmed by 3 bases and J by 9 bases, leaving 18 bases between them.

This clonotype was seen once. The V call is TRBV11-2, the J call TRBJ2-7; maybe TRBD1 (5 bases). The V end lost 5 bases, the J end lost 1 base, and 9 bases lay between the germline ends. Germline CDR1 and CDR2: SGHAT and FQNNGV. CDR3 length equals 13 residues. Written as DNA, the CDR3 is TGTGCCAGCAGCCGAGCAGGGTCCTACGAGCAGTACTTC. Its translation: CASSRAGSYEQYF. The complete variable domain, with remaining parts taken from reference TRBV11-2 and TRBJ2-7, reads EAGVAQSPRYKIIEKRQSVAFWCNPISGHATLYWYQQILGQGPKLLIQFQNNGVVDDSQLPKDRFSAERLKGVDSTLKIQPAKLEDSAVYLCASSRAGSYEQYFGPGTRLTVT.

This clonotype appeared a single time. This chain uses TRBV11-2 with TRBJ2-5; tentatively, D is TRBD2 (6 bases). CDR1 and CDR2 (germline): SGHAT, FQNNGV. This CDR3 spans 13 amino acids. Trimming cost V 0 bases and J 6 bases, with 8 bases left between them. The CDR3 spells CASSLDGGKTQYF. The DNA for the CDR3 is TGTGCCAGCAGCTTAGATGGGGGGAAGACCCAGTACTTC.

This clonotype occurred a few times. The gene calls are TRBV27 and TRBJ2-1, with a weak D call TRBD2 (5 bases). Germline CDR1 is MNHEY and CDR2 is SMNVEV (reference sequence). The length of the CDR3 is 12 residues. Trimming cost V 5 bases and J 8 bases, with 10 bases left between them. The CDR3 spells CASSGSMYEQFF. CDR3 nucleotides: TGTGCCAGCAGTGGGAGTATGTATGAGCAGTTCTTC.

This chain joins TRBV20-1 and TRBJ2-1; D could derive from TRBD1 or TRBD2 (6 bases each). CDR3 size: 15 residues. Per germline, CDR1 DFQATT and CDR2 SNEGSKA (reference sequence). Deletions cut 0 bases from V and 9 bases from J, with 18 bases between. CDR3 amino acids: CSARDRGAGGVEQFF. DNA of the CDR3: TGCAGTGCTAGAGATAGGGGGGCGGGCGGTGTTGAGCAGTTCTTC.

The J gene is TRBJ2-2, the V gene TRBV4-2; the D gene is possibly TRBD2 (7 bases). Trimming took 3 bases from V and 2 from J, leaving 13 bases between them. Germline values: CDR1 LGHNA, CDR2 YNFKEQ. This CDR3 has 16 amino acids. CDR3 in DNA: TGTGCCAGCAGCCATAAGGGGGGGGCTAACACCGGGGAGCTGTTTTTT. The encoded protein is CASSHKGGANTGELFF.

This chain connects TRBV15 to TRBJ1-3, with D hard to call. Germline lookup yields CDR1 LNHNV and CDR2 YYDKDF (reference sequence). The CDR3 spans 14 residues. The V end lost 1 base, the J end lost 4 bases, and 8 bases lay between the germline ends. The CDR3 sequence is CATSRGIGGNTIYF. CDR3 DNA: TGTGCCACCAGCAGAGGTATAGGCGGAAACACCATATATTTT.